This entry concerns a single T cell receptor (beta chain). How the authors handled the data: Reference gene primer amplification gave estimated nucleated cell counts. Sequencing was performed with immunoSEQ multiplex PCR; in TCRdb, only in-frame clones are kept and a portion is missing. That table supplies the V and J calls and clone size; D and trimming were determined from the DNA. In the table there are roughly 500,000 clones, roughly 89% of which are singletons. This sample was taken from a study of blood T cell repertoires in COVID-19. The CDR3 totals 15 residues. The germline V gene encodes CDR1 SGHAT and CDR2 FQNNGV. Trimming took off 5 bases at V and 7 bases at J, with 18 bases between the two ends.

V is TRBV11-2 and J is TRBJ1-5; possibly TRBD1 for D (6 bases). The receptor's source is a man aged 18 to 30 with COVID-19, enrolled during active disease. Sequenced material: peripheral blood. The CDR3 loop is CASSLVGGSGQPQHF. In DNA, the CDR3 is TGTGCCAGCAGCCTTGTAGGGGGATCGGGACAGCCCCAGCATTTT.